This entry concerns a single T cell receptor (beta chain). In TCRdb, the reads were re-called with MiXCR into one record per CDR3 protein. This table has under 850,000 distinct CDR3 sequences, about 40% appearing once. This specimen belongs to a study of T cell repertoires in cytomegalovirus infection. As for the study in general: Based on public TCR beta signatures, there were indications of CMV infection and of a matching HLA type.

The CDR3 spans 14 residues. J gave up 1 base and V 7 bases, and 5 bases lay outside the gene matches. Sequencing was done on a sample of PBMCs. The sequence was obtained from a human donor in good health (CMV status not recorded). Some clones in this sample may be carry-over from other donors' samples. V and J are TRBV12-3 or TRBV12-4 and TRBJ2-5; 8 positions agree with TRBD2. CDR3 region: CASIRGGTQETQYF. CDR3 DNA sequence: TGTGCCAGCATCCGGGGGGGGACCCAAGAGACCCAGTACTTC.